The 24 T cell receptor beta chains below come from one sample, sequenced in a study of cytomegalovirus exposure and HLA in healthy donors. PCR used 60 Vbeta primers and 13 Jbeta primers. Clones were sequenced by immunoSEQ multiplex PCR, and TCRdb holds only the in-frame ones, with some missing. The sample lists 200,000 to 250,000 clones, 75% to 85% seen once, with less than 3% in the top ten. Source material: PBMCs. Receptors were obtained from a woman aged 55-70 years in good health and CMV-seropositive.

The gene calls are TRBV9 and TRBJ2-1; 9 positions match TRBD1. This CDR3 contains 15 residues. The V and J ends lost 0 bases and 9 bases, in that order; junction bases with no gene match: 7. CDR1 is SGDLS and CDR2 is YYNGEE in the germline V gene. CDR3 in amino acids: CASSVEGQGVGEQFF. In DNA, the CDR3 is TGTGCCAGCAGCGTAGAGGGACAGGGTGTTGGTGAGCAGTTCTTC.

This clone occurred once. The chain is built from TRBV25-1 and TRBJ2-1; 7 nucleotides agree with TRBD2. The CDR3 totals 15 residues. The J segment lost 6 bases and the V segment lost 3 bases, leaving 8 bases of the junction unmatched. CDR1 is MGHDK and CDR2 is SYGVNS in the germline V gene. The CDR3 DNA is TGTGCCAGCAGTGAGGGAGGGGCTACCTTCAATGAGCAGTTCTTC. Translated, it gives CASSEGGATFNEQFF.

This chain joins TRBV19 and TRBJ2-7, with TRBD1 matching 8 bases. CDR3 length: 14 residues. The junction had 7 bases not matched to a gene; V was cut back by 6 bases and J by 3 bases. CDR1 and CDR2 (germline): LNHDA, SQIVND (reference sequence). CDR3 loop: CASSRTGMVYEQYF. In nucleotides, the CDR3 is TGTGCCAGTAGCCGGACAGGGATGGTCTACGAGCAGTACTTC.

The V gene is TRBV7-2, the J gene TRBJ1-6, with 7 bases fitting TRBD1. From germline, CDR1 is SGHTA and CDR2 FQGNSA. The CDR3 is 13 residues long. The ends lost 3 bases at V and 8 bases at J; junction bases unmatched: 1. This CDR3 reads CASSFQGDSPLHF. The CDR3 region has the DNA TGTGCCAGCAGCTTCCAGGGGGATTCACCCCTCCACTTT.

With regard to this clone: At one end the junction does not follow the germline gene, possibly because of a read error. The chain uses TRBV7-9 and TRBJ2-3; the D is unclear. The CDR3 has 16 residues. Germline CDR1 is SEHNR and CDR2 is FQNEAQ (reference sequence). The DNA of the CDR3 is TGTTCCAGCACCATTCCCACTCCGTCCTCCACAGATACGCAGTATTTT. Translating gives CSSTIPTPSSTDTQYF.

V usage is TRBV28 and J usage is TRBJ2-7, with 11 bases identical to TRBD2. Germline loops: CDR1 MDHEN, CDR2 SYDVKM. J gave up 6 bases and V 5 bases, and 12 bases lay outside the gene matches. This CDR3 region has 16 residues. The CDR3 loop is CASSTMQGLAGTEQYF. CDR3 in DNA: TGTGCCAGCAGTACCATGCAAGGACTAGCGGGCACCGAGCAGTACTTC.

This rearrangement joins TRBV19 to TRBJ2-7, with TRBD1 matching over 9 bases. The CDR3 is made up of 15 amino acids. Germline V gene lookup returns CDR1 LNHDA and CDR2 SQIVND (reference sequence). The V and J ends lost 7 bases and 3 bases, in that order; junction bases with no gene match: 10. This chain's CDR3 is CASTPNQGQGYEQYF. The CDR3 coding sequence is TGTGCCAGTACCCCGAACCAGGGACAGGGCTACGAGCAGTACTTC.

A word on this clone: Germline and junction disagree at one end, which may indicate a read error. This chain joins TRBV5-5 and TRBJ2-6, with a tentative D call TRBD1 (5 bases). The CDR3 loop spans 15 amino acids. Germline lookup yields CDR1 SGHKS and CDR2 YYEKEE (reference sequence). The CDR3 sequence: CASSFRISGANVLAF. DNA for the CDR3: TGTGCCAGCAGCTTTCGAATATCTGGGGCCAACGTCCTGGCTTTC.

The chain joins TRBV5-1 to TRBJ2-7; 7 positions agree with TRBD1. Germline V lookup: CDR1 SGHRS, CDR2 YFSETQ. This CDR3 comprises 15 residues. V shed 0 bases and J 2 bases; nucleotides not matched to a gene: 5. The CDR3 loop is CASSLETGRAYEQYF. The CDR3, as DNA: TGCGCCAGCAGCTTGGAGACAGGGCGGGCCTACGAGCAGTACTTC.

This clone was detected once. This rearrangement joins TRBV5-4 to TRBJ2-5; 8 nucleotides match TRBD2. The V and J ends lost 4 bases and 5 bases, in that order; junction bases with no gene match: 10. This CDR3 comprises 15 residues. Germline V gives CDR1 SGHNT, CDR2 YYREEE (reference sequence). The CDR3 loop reads CASSKTSAAEETQYF. CDR3 bases: TGTGCCAGCAGCAAGACTAGCGCGGCTGAGGAGACCCAGTACTTC.

This chain uses TRBV27 with TRBJ1-1; 10 bases match TRBD1. Germline trimming cut 2 bases from V and 3 bases from J; bases unmatched to any gene: 3. Looked up from germline, CDR1 is MNHEY and CDR2 is SMNVEV (reference sequence). The CDR3 is made up of 15 amino acids. The CDR3 region is CASSLRTGGYTEAFF. For the CDR3, the DNA is TGTGCCAGCAGTTTACGGACAGGGGGTTACACTGAAGCTTTCTTT.

The chain uses TRBV19 and TRBJ2-1; 8 nucleotides line up with TRBD1. V lost 6 bases to trimming and J lost 4 bases; unmatched junction nucleotides: 8. The CDR3 is 15 residues long. Germline V gives CDR1 LNHDA, CDR2 SQIVND (reference sequence). CDR3 DNA: TGTGCCAGTAGCTCCGGACAGGGTCGTTACAATGAGCAGTTCTTC. Amino acid sequence: CASSSGQGRYNEQFF.

Only a few counts were recorded for this clone. The rearrangement links TRBV7-6 to TRBJ2-7; 11 bases fit TRBD1. The CDR3 contains 15 residues. Unmatched junction bases numbered 4, after V lost 1 base and J lost 5 bases. Germline-derived CDR1 and CDR2 are SGHVS and FNYEAQ. Here the CDR3 reads CASSLVGTGGHEQYF. In DNA, the CDR3 is TGTGCCAGCAGCTTAGTAGGGACAGGGGGACACGAGCAGTACTTC.

The gene calls are TRBV19 and TRBJ2-1, with TRBD2 matching over 13 bases. This CDR3 contains 16 residues. Germline V gives CDR1 LNHDA, CDR2 SQIVND (reference sequence). Trimming at V came to 5 bases and at J to 4 bases, leaving 5 bases not matched to a gene. CDR3 DNA sequence: TGTGCCAGTAGTCGGACTAGCGGGAGACTATACAATGAGCAGTTCTTC. The encoded protein is CASSRTSGRLYNEQFF.

The genes are TRBV5-1 and TRBJ1-3; D is ambiguous. There are 16 residues in the CDR3. The germline CDR1 and CDR2 sequences are SGHRS and YFSETQ. Trimming shortened V by 0 bases and J by 4 bases, and 14 bases separated the two germline ends. The CDR3 DNA sequence: TGCGCCAGCAGCTTGGAGCCTCCCGGGTCCGGAAACACCATATATTTT. Translation gives CASSLEPPGSGNTIYF.

This chain joins TRBV6-5 and TRBJ1-2; D is unresolved. V lost 2 bases to trimming and J lost 4 bases, with 8 bases between them. CDR3 length: 13 residues. Germline V gene sequence: CDR1 MNHEY, CDR2 SVGAGI. The CDR3: CASSYEHFYGYTF. Here the CDR3 DNA reads TGTGCCAGCAGTTACGAGCACTTCTATGGCTACACCTTC.

This clone was recorded only once. The genes are TRBV5-1 and TRBJ2-5; D is perhaps TRBD1 (6 bases). Germline V gene lookup returns CDR1 SGHRS and CDR2 YFSETQ. This CDR3 is built from 14 residues. V shed 0 bases and J shed 5 bases, with 11 bases lying between them. The CDR3 DNA follows: TGCGCCAGCAGCTTGGTTTCAGGGGTGGAGACCCAGTACTTC. Encoded protein: CASSLVSGVETQYF.

This clone occurred once. The V and J genes are TRBV10-3 and TRBJ2-5, with 15 bases that match TRBD2. CDR3 length: 16 amino acids. CDR1 and CDR2 from the germline V gene are ENHRY and SYGVKD. V gave up 6 bases and J gave up 5 bases; unmatched junction bases: 7. CDR3 residues: CAISGGLAGGDETQYF. The CDR3 DNA sequence: TGTGCCATCAGCGGGGGACTAGCGGGGGGTGATGAGACCCAGTACTTC.

The CDR3 DNA sequence: TGCGCCAGCAGCTTAGGGGGACAGATCTATGAAAAACTGTTTTTT. Protein: CASSLGGQIYEKLFF. This rearrangement joins TRBV5-1 to TRBJ1-4, with TRBD1 identical over 7 bases. V dropped 2 bases and J dropped 6; count of bases not matched to a gene: 7. The CDR3 consists of 15 residues. CDR1 is SGHRS, CDR2 YFSETQ, per germline.

This clone has more than one count but fewer than ten. The genes are TRBV27 and TRBJ1-5; 11 nucleotides line up with TRBD1. CDR3 length: 17 residues. CDR1 and CDR2 from the germline V gene are MNHEY and SMNVEV (reference sequence). J gave up 6 bases and V 2 bases, and 9 bases lay outside the gene matches. In nucleotides, the CDR3 is TGTGCCAGCAGTTTAGGGACAGGGGGACTCCAGGGTCAGCCCCAGCATTTT. This sequence encodes CASSLGTGGLQGQPQHF.

The rearrangement uses TRBV21-1 and TRBJ2-2; the listed D gene, TRBD2, was not tested against the DNA. TRBV21-1 is a listed pseudogene. The CDR3 runs to 14 residues. The CDR3 reads CASPVAGETGELFF. As DNA, the CDR3 is TGTGCCAGCCCGGTAGCGGGAGAGACCGGGGAGCTGTTTTTT.

J is TRBJ2-7 and V is TRBV7-9, with 7 bases fitting TRBD1. The V gene's germline CDR1 is SEHNR and CDR2 FQNEAQ (reference sequence). V lost 6 bases, J lost 0 bases, and 8 bases stayed unmatched. This CDR3 region has 15 residues. The CDR3: CASSFLGQYSYEQYF. The CDR3 DNA sequence: TGTGCCAGCAGTTTTTTGGGACAGTACTCCTACGAGCAGTACTTC.

This clone was recorded a few times. This rearrangement joins TRBV30 to TRBJ1-6; tentatively, D is TRBD1 (6 bases). This CDR3 spans 13 amino acids. Looked up from germline, CDR1 is GTSNPN and CDR2 is SVGIG (reference sequence). V was cut by 3 bases and J by 8 bases, with 11 bases left in between. The CDR3 DNA reads TGTGCCTGGAGGGACAGTATCCATTCACCCCTCCACTTT. Its translation: CAWRDSIHSPLHF. The full variable domain, its missing parts supplied by reference TRBV30 and TRBJ1-6, is SQTIHQWPATLVQPVGSPLSLECTVEGTSNPNLYWYRQAAGRGLQLLFYSVGIGQISSEVPQNLSASRPQDRQFILSSKKLLLSDSGFYLCAWRDSIHSPLHFGNGTRLTVT.

The chain links TRBV29-1 to TRBJ2-1, with D perhaps matching TRBD2 (6 bases). The CDR3 length is 14 residues. Trimming took 6 bases from V and 0 from J, leaving 12 bases between them. Germline V gene data show CDR1 as SQVTM and CDR2 as ANQGSEA. The CDR3 DNA is TGCAGCGTGAACCGGGACTTCTCCTACAATGAGCAGTTCTTC. Translation: CSVNRDFSYNEQFF.